Described below is a single T cell receptor (beta chain) sequence and its context. Antigen: not known. TCRB CDR3 was amplified from 2 ug genomic DNA or less. Primers: 60 V beta forward and 13 J beta reverse. The repertoire was sequenced with immunoSEQ multiplex PCR; TCRdb's copy has only in-frame clones and lacks some. The data show 85,000 to 95,000 clones, 65% to 90% seen once. No glioblastoma patient carried an isocitrate dehydrogenase mutation. The sample belongs to a study of glioma-infiltrating T cells after dendritic cell vaccination. In germline, CDR1 is MNHEY, CDR2 SMNVEV (reference sequence). The CDR3 is 16 residues long. J was trimmed by 7 bases and V by 6 bases; bases with no gene match: 14. Study-level points and caveats: Only a small number of patients had complete blood and tumor samples.

This clonotype was obtained from a human donor with glioblastoma. The chain recombines TRBV27 with TRBJ2-5; TRBD2 agrees at 10 bases. Sample: blood, taken before dendritic cell vaccination. CDR3 DNA sequence: TGTGCCAGCAGACAAAGGGGGAGCGGGGGGGCTGGGACCCAGTACTTC. As protein: CASRQRGSGGAGTQYF.